The 24 T cell receptor beta chains below all came from one sample that was sequenced in a study of Tregs in tolerant kidney transplant recipients. Method: immunoSEQ multiplex PCR; TCRdb's copy keeps in-frame clones and lacks some. The sample has 75,000 to 95,000 clones; approximately 92% are singletons. Sequences were obtained from CD8+ T cells from blood. These receptors came from a human donor in good health.

The CDR3 DNA is TGTGCCTGGAGTGTAGGGGCAGGGGCTGGAAACACCATATATTTT. Protein product: CAWSVGAGAGNTIYF. The chain recombines TRBV30 with TRBJ1-3, with D possibly being TRBD1 (6 bases). The CDR3 runs 15 residues. V dropped 0 bases and J dropped 2 bases, with 11 bases sitting between them. Per germline, CDR1 GTSNPN and CDR2 SVGIG (reference sequence).

V gene TRBV19 combines with J gene TRBJ2-5; D gene unclear. V lost 0 bases and J 1 base, leaving 0 bases between the germline ends. The CDR3 loop spans 12 amino acids. The germline V gene has CDR1 LNHDA and CDR2 SQIVND (reference sequence). CDR3 DNA: TGTGCCAGTAGTATAGACCAAGAGACCCAGTACTTC. This translates into CASSIDQETQYF. The entire variable domain, with the rest obtained from reference TRBV19 and TRBJ2-5, is as follows: DGGITQSPKYLFRKEGQNVTLSCEQNLNHDAMYWYRQDPGQGLRLIYYSQIVNDFQKGDIAEGYSVSREKKESFPLTVTSAQKNPTAFYLCASSIDQETQYFGPGTRLLVL.

The chain uses TRBV10-2 and TRBJ1-6; D possibly corresponds to TRBD1 (5 bases). The CDR3 totals 15 residues. V was shortened by 10 bases and J by 10 bases, with 23 bases between the two germline ends. CDR1 WSHSY and CDR2 SAAADI come from the germline V gene. CDR3 DNA: TGCGCCACCCGGGACTCCCCGGTCGATGGATCACCCCTCCACTTT. This translates into CATRDSPVDGSPLHF.

This rearrangement joins TRBV27 to TRBJ2-1; D gene ambiguous. Trimming removed 3 bases from V and 9 bases from J, with 12 bases in between. This CDR3 has 13 amino acids. The germline V gene has CDR1 MNHEY and CDR2 SMNVEV (reference sequence). Here the CDR3 DNA reads TGTGCCAGCAGTTTCCTCGGTTGGGGTGAGCAGTTCTTC. Its translation: CASSFLGWGEQFF.

V gene TRBV23-1 combines with J gene TRBJ1-3, with 11 bases aligning to TRBD1. TRBV23-1 is an open reading frame, and its role is uncertain. J lost 4 bases, V lost 2 bases, and 16 bases had no gene match. CDR3 length: 20 amino acids. CDR3 region: CASSQVKDRGRPLRGNTIYF. The CDR3 DNA sequence: TGCGCCAGCAGTCAAGTAAAGGACAGGGGGCGCCCCTTACGGGGAAACACCATATATTTT.

In its sample, this clone was seen once. The CDR3, as DNA: TGTGCCAGCAGCTTAATGGTTAATAATGAGCAGTTCTTC. Its translation is CASSLMVNNEQFF. V usage is TRBV11-3 and J usage is TRBJ2-1, with no clear D. This CDR3 is 13 amino acids long. Looked up from germline, CDR1 is SGHNT and CDR2 is YENEEA. V was clipped by 2 bases and J by 7 bases, with 9 bases between them. Variable domain in full (rest from reference TRBV11-3 and TRBJ2-1): EAGVVQSPRYKIIEKKQPVAFWCNPISGHNTLYWYLQNLGQGPELLIRYENEEAVDDSQLPKDRFSAERLKGVDSTLKIQPAELGDSAVYLCASSLMVNNEQFFGPGTRLTVL.

This chain uses TRBV5-6 with TRBJ1-5, with D tentatively TRBD1 (6 bases). V was shortened by 6 bases and J by 6 bases, with 19 bases between the two germline ends. CDR3 length: 15 amino acids. Germline lookup yields CDR1 SGHDT and CDR2 YYEEEE. DNA for the CDR3: TGTGCCAGCACCTACGGGGGGGGCGGTGGTCAGCCCCAGCATTTT. This gives the protein CASTYGGGGGQPQHF.

The V gene is TRBV11-2, the J gene TRBJ2-1; TRBD1 is a possible D gene (6 bases). V lost 4 bases and J 1 base, leaving 11 bases between the germline ends. The CDR3 runs to 15 residues. In germline, CDR1 is SGHAT, CDR2 FQNNGV. The DNA of the CDR3 is TGTGCCAGCAGCTCGGACAGTCTATCCTACAATGAGCAGTTCTTC. Protein sequence: CASSSDSLSYNEQFF.

This clone was seen once. Other DNA sequences of this sample code for an identical CDR3. J is TRBJ2-3 and V is TRBV4-1; the D is unclear. V lost 1 base and J lost 1, with 6 bases in between. The CDR3 has 14 amino acids. Looked up from germline, CDR1 is MGHRA and CDR2 is YSYEKL. The CDR3 DNA reads as TGCGCCAGCAGCCAAGCTCTGGGCACAGATACGCAGTATTTT. It yields the protein CASSQALGTDTQYF.

The rearrangement uses TRBV15 and TRBJ2-3, with D perhaps matching TRBD2 (7 bases). From germline, CDR1 is LNHNV and CDR2 YYDKDF (reference sequence). The CDR3 loop spans 15 amino acids. V lost 1 base to trimming and J lost 3 bases, with 11 bases between them. CDR3 loop: CATSRGGGSTDTQYF. CDR3 DNA: TGTGCCACCAGCAGAGGGGGGGGCTCTACAGATACGCAGTATTTT.

V is TRBV7-9 and J is TRBJ1-2; weak D call: TRBD1 (5 bases). The V gene lost 4 bases and the J gene lost 4 bases, with 19 bases spanning the gap. The CDR3 consists of 16 residues. Germline CDR1 SEHNR, CDR2 FQNEAQ (reference sequence). The CDR3 DNA reads as TGTGCCAGCAGCTCACCCAACTCGGACATATTCTATGGCTACACCTTC. Amino acids: CASSSPNSDIFYGYTF.

This clone was observed a few times. V and J are TRBV27 and TRBJ2-7; no firm D call. The germline V gene encodes CDR1 MNHEY and CDR2 SMNVEV (reference sequence). V dropped 5 bases and J dropped 4 bases, with 12 bases sitting between them. The CDR3 spans 13 residues. CDR3 residues: CASSPYESYEQYF. In DNA form, the CDR3 reads TGTGCCAGCAGTCCCTACGAGTCTTACGAGCAGTACTTC.

The V call is TRBV6-1, the J call TRBJ2-3; D gene unclear. Per germline, CDR1 MNHNS and CDR2 SASEGT. V lost 3 bases to trimming and J lost 2 bases, with 18 bases between them. CDR3 size: 17 residues. CDR3 region: CASSENTFSGYTDTQYF. CDR3 bases: TGTGCCAGCAGTGAGAACACATTCTCTGGTTACACAGATACGCAGTATTTT.

The rearrangement uses TRBV2 and TRBJ1-2; D possibly corresponds to TRBD1 (6 bases). Germline V gene data show CDR1 as SNHLY and CDR2 as FYNNEI. Trimming took 9 bases from V and 4 from J, leaving 12 bases between them. The CDR3 covers 12 residues. The DNA for the CDR3 is TGTGCCAGTCTCGACAGGATCTATGGCTACACCTTC. Translation gives CASLDRIYGYTF.

There are many counts of this clone. This rearrangement joins TRBV6-4 to TRBJ1-2; unclear D gene. Germline V gene sequence: CDR1 MRHNA, CDR2 SNTAGT. V was pared by 7 bases and J by 5 bases, with 23 bases between. The CDR3 is 16 amino acids. In DNA form, the CDR3 reads TGTGCCAGCACCCAAAACCCGGACGGCCTCGGGTATGGCTACACCTTC. As protein: CASTQNPDGLGYGYTF.

The chain uses TRBV2 and TRBJ1-2; a weak D match, TRBD1 (6 bases). Germline lookup yields CDR1 SNHLY and CDR2 FYNNEI. V lost 11 bases and J lost 0, with 16 bases in between. The CDR3 is made up of 14 amino acids. CDR3 amino acids: CAAERGASNYGYTF. The CDR3 bases are TGTGCCGCGGAGAGGGGGGCGTCTAACTATGGCTACACCTTC.

In DNA, the CDR3 is TGCGCCAGCAGCGCGGACAGGGGGCGAGATACTGAAGCTTTCTTT. Protein: CASSADRGRDTEAFF. This sequence joins TRBV5-1 and TRBJ1-1; 11 bases agree with TRBD1. This CDR3 is built from 15 residues. V was clipped by 4 bases and J by 5 bases; unmatched bases: 7. Germline CDR1 SGHRS, CDR2 YFSETQ.

This sequence joins TRBV2 and TRBJ1-1, with D possibly TRBD1 on 6 matching bases. The length of the CDR3 is 13 residues. The V gene lost 2 bases and the J gene lost 4 bases, with 8 bases spanning the gap. Germline CDR1 reads SNHLY; CDR2 reads FYNNEI. The CDR3 DNA is TGTGCCAGCAGTGAAAGGACAGCCACTGAAGCTTTCTTT. Protein product: CASSERTATEAFF.

A single count supports this clone. This chain joins TRBV6-5 and TRBJ2-5; the D gene could be TRBD1 or TRBD2 (5 bases each). This CDR3 is 16 amino acids long. Germline CDR1 reads MNHEY; CDR2 reads SVGAGI. V was cut by 0 bases and J by 4 bases, with 15 bases left in between. CDR3: CASSYSRAGRLETQYF. The CDR3 DNA sequence: TGTGCCAGCAGTTACTCCAGGGCGGGTAGGCTAGAGACCCAGTACTTC.

The chain links TRBV4-2 to TRBJ2-5, with a weak D call TRBD2 (6 bases). Trimming took off 0 bases at V and 5 bases at J, with 13 bases between the two ends. This CDR3 has 15 residues. Germline loops: CDR1 LGHNA, CDR2 YNFKEQ. The DNA for the CDR3 is TGTGCCAGCAGCCAAGAGAGGGGTAGCGGCGAGACCCAGTACTTC. The encoded protein is CASSQERGSGETQYF.

This chain joins TRBV20-1 and TRBJ2-1; D gene uncertain. V lost 4 bases to trimming and J lost 7 bases, with 5 bases between them. This CDR3 is built from 10 residues. Germline V lookup: CDR1 DFQATT, CDR2 SNEGSKA (reference sequence). Here the CDR3 reads CSAKPNEQFF. CDR3 nucleotide sequence: TGCAGTGCTAAACCGAATGAGCAGTTCTTC.

J is TRBJ2-5 and V is TRBV11-2; no definite D call. The germline CDR1 and CDR2 sequences are SGHAT and FQNNGV. Trimming removed 1 base from V and 4 bases from J, with 19 bases in between. This CDR3 has 17 amino acids. CDR3 residues: CASSLGYQEPLSETQYF. The CDR3 DNA is TGTGCCAGCAGCTTAGGGTACCAGGAACCCCTATCAGAGACCCAGTACTTC.

This sequence joins TRBV5-4 and TRBJ2-7; TRBD2 is a possible D gene (5 bases). The CDR3 loop spans 14 amino acids. CDR1 is SGHNT and CDR2 is YYREEE in the germline V gene (reference sequence). V was cut by 4 bases and J by 1 base, with 12 bases left in between. The CDR3: CASSPRGDSYEQYF. CDR3 sequence (DNA): TGTGCCAGCAGCCCCCGGGGAGATTCCTACGAGCAGTACTTC.

A single count supports this clone. The genes are TRBV19 and TRBJ2-1; the D gene is possibly TRBD1 (5 bases). Germline V gives CDR1 LNHDA, CDR2 SQIVND (reference sequence). The CDR3 extends over 12 amino acids. V lost 8 bases and J lost 5, with 10 bases in between. The CDR3 DNA reads TGTGCCAGTTGTCAGGGTCACAATGAGCAGTTCTTC. Amino acids: CASCQGHNEQFF. Full variable domain (remainder filled in from reference TRBV19 and TRBJ2-1): DGGITQSPKYLFRKEGQNVTLSCEQNLNHDAMYWYRQDPGQGLRLIYYSQIVNDFQKGDIAEGYSVSREKKESFPLTVTSAQKNPTAFYLCASCQGHNEQFFGPGTRLTVL.